This TCR beta chain is from a study of blood T cell repertoires in COVID-19. Study details: Researchers got acute and convalescent COVID-19 samples from the United States, Italy and Spain. PBMCs, B-cell-depleted T cells, or T cells were the source of the cDNA or gDNA that made up the material.

The cohort comprised adults aged roughly 18 to 100 years residing in 24 US areas. Each participant's cohort was designated according to participant-reported clinical history. TCRdb keeps only in-frame clones here, not all; method: immunoSEQ multiplex PCR. Of approximately 160,000 clones in the sample, around four fifths are singletons; the top ten hold about 4.4%. Sequenced sample: PBMCs or T cells enriched from blood (not recorded which). This TCR came from a woman aged 45 to 65 who had recovered from COVID-19.

CDR3 coding DNA: TGTGCCGCCCGGGTAGGCGGGAGGGCCGGTGAGCAGTTCTTC. Its protein product is CAARVGGRAGEQFF. The chain uses TRBV12-5 and TRBJ2-1; 9 bases line up with TRBD2. The CDR3 has 14 residues. Germline CDR1 is LGHNT and CDR2 is FRNRAP.